The clone carrying this T cell receptor beta chain has more than one count but fewer than ten. Its target is unknown. With 6 bases removed from V and 2 bases from J, the gap between germline ends came to 14 bases. CDR1 and CDR2 (germline): LNHNV, YYDKDF (reference sequence). This CDR3 has 14 amino acids. A sample-barcoded 5' primer and a J-beta primer mix were used in a second PCR of roughly 6 to 12 cycles. At least 3 million CDR3-containing paired-end reads were obtained per sample. From the 5' RACE reads, TCRdb called clonotypes with MiXCR, one entry per CDR3 protein. Here the sample spans some 1.4 million distinct CDR3 sequences, around 42% being singletons. There were healthy Caucasian individuals from Russia, aged about 6 to 100, serving as donors. This specimen comes from a study of blood T cells in healthy people across ages. General study points: Estimates of diversity drawn from one million T cells were considered underestimates.

This sequence was found in a woman between 18 and 29 years old in good health. V gene TRBV15 combines with J gene TRBJ2-7, with a possible D match to TRBD2 (6 bases). Sequencing was carried out using blood. The CDR3 region has the DNA TGTGCCACCAGAGCGGAGGGCCGGACCTACGAGCAGTACTTC. This sequence encodes CATRAEGRTYEQYF.